One and the same sample provided the 28 T cell receptor beta chains below, sequenced in a study of OX40 agonist ivuxolimab in advanced cancers. Libraries were constructed by the immunoSEQ multiplex PCR assay. The table comes from immuneACCESS by way of TCRdb, which keeps in-frame sequences with V and J called. Part of the clones is missing from these tables; in studies checked, under half for an unresolved V gene and the rest for unknown reasons. This sample lists about 62,000 clones; roughly 87% were detected once. Approximately 4.8% of the sample goes to the ten largest clones. Sequenced here: CD4+ or CD8+ T cells sorted from blood, sampled in a trial of the OX40 agonist ivuxolimab. These receptors were collected from an adult with an advanced solid tumor such as melanoma, head and neck, liver or kidney cancer.

V usage is TRBV28 and J usage is TRBJ1-2, with TRBD1 identical over 8 bases. The germline V gene has CDR1 MDHEN and CDR2 SYDVKM. V lost 5 bases and J lost 2; bases outside the gene matches: 13. CDR3 size: 17 residues. Here the CDR3 reads CASSGPKKDRENYGYTF. As DNA, the CDR3 is TGTGCCAGCAGTGGGCCCAAGAAGGACAGGGAAAACTATGGCTACACCTTC.

The chain carries TRBV28 and TRBJ1-3; D unclear. Trimming shortened V by 3 bases and J by 4 bases, and 4 bases separated the two germline ends. This CDR3 is 12 amino acids long. Germline V gives CDR1 MDHEN, CDR2 SYDVKM. CDR3 DNA sequence: TGTGCCAGCAGTTTGAGAGGAAACACCATATATTTT. Protein sequence: CASSLRGNTIYF.

Only one count was recorded for this clone. The rearrangement links TRBV6-7 to TRBJ2-3, with no clear D. TRBV6-7 is annotated as an ORF whose role is uncertain. Trimming removed 2 bases from V and 3 bases from J, with 12 bases in between. The CDR3 sequence is 15 residues long. CDR3 amino acids: CASSYHFPPTDTQYF. The CDR3 DNA is TGTGCCAGCAGTTACCATTTCCCCCCTACAGATACGCAGTATTTT.

The chain uses TRBV21-1 and TRBJ1-1; the table's D call of TRBD1 was not tested on the DNA. TRBV21-1 is noted as a pseudogene. The CDR3 contains 17 residues. CDR3 nucleotides: TGTGCCAGCACCCCACCACCAGGGGAGCGTATGAACACTGAAGCTTTCTTT. Translation gives CASTPPPGERMNTEAFF.

The V call is TRBV14, the J call TRBJ2-5; D remains ambiguous. Germline V gene data show CDR1 as SGHDN and CDR2 as FVKESK. CDR3 length: 14 amino acids. V gave up 0 bases and J gave up 5 bases, with 10 bases separating them. The CDR3 loop reads CASSQDKFRETQYF. CDR3 sequence (DNA): TGTGCCAGCAGCCAAGATAAGTTTCGGGAGACCCAGTACTTC.

This chain connects TRBV15 to TRBJ2-3; D gene uncertain. The V end was cut by 0 bases, the J end by 4 bases, with 5 bases between. This CDR3 contains 13 residues. CDR1 is LNHNV, CDR2 YYDKDF, per germline (reference sequence). The CDR3 spells CATSRDQPDTQYF. The CDR3 DNA sequence: TGTGCCACCAGCAGAGATCAACCAGATACGCAGTATTTT. The full variable domain, its missing parts supplied by reference TRBV15 and TRBJ2-3, is DAMVIQNPRYQVTQFGKPVTLSCSQTLNHNVMYWYQQKSSQAPKLLFHYYDKDFNNEADTPDNFQSRRPNTSFCFLDIRSPGLGDTAMYLCATSRDQPDTQYFGPGTRLTVL.

The rearrangement uses TRBV15 and TRBJ1-3; the D is unclear. The CDR3 length is 14 residues. Germline V gives CDR1 LNHNV, CDR2 YYDKDF (reference sequence). Trimming shortened V by 4 bases and J by 8 bases, and 15 bases separated the two germline ends. The CDR3 protein is CATSMPSRVDTIYF. The CDR3 DNA reads as TGTGCCACCAGCATGCCTAGCCGAGTAGACACCATATATTTT.

The chain joins TRBV5-1 to TRBJ2-1, with 8 bases fitting TRBD1. CDR1 and CDR2 from the germline V gene are SGHRS and YFSETQ. After removal of 2 bases from V and 7 bases from J, the junction contained 14 bases not matched to a gene. The CDR3 covers 17 residues. As DNA, the CDR3 is TGCGCCAGCAGCTTTGGACGACAGGGGTACGGAGGAAATGAGCAGTTCTTC. Protein: CASSFGRQGYGGNEQFF.

This chain links TRBV6-5 with TRBJ1-5; D is ambiguous. The germline CDR1 and CDR2 sequences are MNHEY and SVGAGI. Trimming took off 6 bases at V and 0 bases at J, with 12 bases between the two ends. The CDR3 extends over 15 amino acids. The CDR3 DNA is TGTGCCAGCAGAACGACCCTTTATAGCAATCAGCCCCAGCATTTT. This sequence encodes CASRTTLYSNQPQHF.

The chain is built from TRBV5-1 and TRBJ1-5; D is perhaps TRBD1 (5 bases). Deletions cut 3 bases from V and 2 bases from J, with 18 bases between. The CDR3 is 17 residues long. Germline V CDR1 and CDR2: SGHRS, YFSETQ. The CDR3 spells CASSSSQGPGGNQPQHF. The CDR3 DNA sequence: TGCGCCAGCAGCTCCTCCCAGGGCCCCGGGGGCAATCAGCCCCAGCATTTT.

This chain links TRBV11-1 with TRBJ2-1, with 16 bases identical to TRBD2. J lost 15 bases, V lost 5 bases, and 10 bases had no gene match. The CDR3 loop spans 15 amino acids. CDR1 is SGHAT, CDR2 FQDESV, per germline (reference sequence). Written as DNA, the CDR3 is TGTGCCAGCAGCCCGTCGGGACTAGCGGGAGGGATTTGGTTCTTC. This sequence encodes CASSPSGLAGGIWFF.

This clone has only a few counts. V is TRBV27 and J is TRBJ1-4, with D possibly being TRBD1 (6 bases). This CDR3 is 16 amino acids long. V lost 6 bases, J lost 7 bases, and 21 bases lay in between. Germline lookup yields CDR1 MNHEY and CDR2 SMNVEV (reference sequence). The DNA for the CDR3 is TGTGCCAGCAGAACCGGACAGACCCTGGGTAGTGAAAAACTGTTTTTT. Its protein product is CASRTGQTLGSEKLFF.

The chain couples TRBV2 to TRBJ2-7, with D possibly being TRBD1 or TRBD2 (7 bases each). V lost 8 bases to trimming and J lost 3 bases, with 17 bases between them. This CDR3 is built from 14 residues. Germline values: CDR1 SNHLY, CDR2 FYNNEI. The CDR3 sequence: CASERGQSIYEQYF. DNA of the CDR3: TGTGCCAGCGAGCGGGGACAGAGTATCTACGAGCAGTACTTC.

Note on this clone: One junction end does not reproduce the germline sequence, and a read error may be involved. Different DNA sequences within this sample yield the same CDR3. V and J are TRBV4-2 and TRBJ1-4, with 8 bases aligning to TRBD1. Looked up from germline, CDR1 is LGHNA and CDR2 is YNFKEQ. This CDR3 region has 14 residues. Written as DNA, the CDR3 is TGTGCCAGTAGCCAAGGACAGGGCGGGGAAAAACTGTTTTTT. Protein: CASSQGQGGEKLFF.

The CDR3 reads CASSQQGSYGYTF. As DNA, the CDR3 is TGTGCCAGCAGCCAACAGGGCAGCTATGGCTACACCTTC. The chain joins TRBV5-4 to TRBJ1-2; D possibly corresponds to TRBD1 (6 bases). Per the germline V gene, CDR1 is SGHNT and CDR2 is YYREEE (reference sequence). The CDR3 is 13 amino acids. V gave up 4 bases and J gave up 4 bases, with 11 bases separating them. The variable domain in full, with the rest retrieved from reference TRBV5-4 and TRBJ1-2, is ETGVTQSPTHLIKTRGQQVTLRCSSQSGHNTVSWYQQALGQGPQFIFQYYREEENGRGNFPPRFSGLQFPNYSSELNVNALELDDSALYLCASSQQGSYGYTFGSGTRLTVV.

The count of this clone is one. The chain employs TRBV6-6 and TRBJ1-4; D call uncertain. There are 16 residues in the CDR3. V was shortened by 6 bases and J by 8 bases, with 22 bases between the two germline ends. Germline V lookup: CDR1 MNHNY, CDR2 SVGAGI (reference sequence). CDR3 coding DNA: TGTGCCAGCAGCTTCAATTTTGCCTCCCCGGGAGAAAAACTGTTTTTT. This sequence encodes CASSFNFASPGEKLFF.

This clone was seen more than once but under ten times. The chain combines TRBV18 with TRBJ2-6, with D possibly being TRBD1 (6 bases). The CDR3 covers 19 residues. V lost 4 bases, J lost 0 bases, and 19 bases lay in between. Per the germline V gene, CDR1 is KGHSH and CDR2 is LQKENI. CDR3 DNA sequence: TGTGCCAGCTCACTTAGGGGAGACAGGCCCAACTCTGGGGCCAACGTCCTGACTTTC. Its translation is CASSLRGDRPNSGANVLTF. Full variable domain (rest looked up from reference TRBV18 and TRBJ2-6): NAGVMQNPRHLVRRRGQEARLRCSPMKGHSHVYWYRQLPEEGLKFMVYLQKENIIDESGMPKERFSAEFPKEGPSILRIQQVVRGDSAAYFCASSLRGDRPNSGANVLTFGAGSRLTVL.

The chain recombines TRBV16 with TRBJ2-5, with a possible D match to TRBD1 (6 bases). Trimming left V 3 bases short and J 4 bases short, with 12 bases between. The V gene's germline CDR1 is KGHSY and CDR2 FQNENV. The CDR3 has 14 residues. CDR3 residues: CASSHLTGIETQYF. CDR3 DNA: TGTGCCAGCAGCCACCTAACAGGGATAGAGACCCAGTACTTC.

V gene TRBV5-1 combines with J gene TRBJ2-7, with 7 bases lining up with TRBD1. Per germline, CDR1 SGHRS and CDR2 YFSETQ. J gave up 3 bases and V 4 bases, and 7 bases lay outside the gene matches. This CDR3 region has 14 residues. The CDR3: CASSPRQGIYEQYF. The CDR3 region has the DNA TGCGCCAGCAGCCCGAGACAGGGAATCTACGAGCAGTACTTC. Full variable domain (missing parts from reference TRBV5-1 and TRBJ2-7): KAGVTQTPRYLIKTRGQQVTLSCSPISGHRSVSWYQQTPGQGLQFLFEYFSETQRNKGNFPGRFSGRQFSNSRSEMNVSTLELGDSALYLCASSPRQGIYEQYFGPGTRLTVT.

This chain joins TRBV6-5 and TRBJ2-2; unclear D gene. The CDR3 sequence is 14 residues long. The germline V gene has CDR1 MNHEY and CDR2 SVGAGI. V lost 8 bases, J lost 1 base, and 11 bases lay in between. The CDR3: CASRRQENTGELFF. The CDR3 region has the DNA TGTGCCAGCCGGCGGCAGGAGAACACCGGGGAGCTGTTTTTT.

The genes are TRBV7-2 and TRBJ1-1; D gene ambiguous. The germline V and J ends were trimmed by 3 bases and 1 base, with 6 bases remaining between them. The CDR3 consists of 13 residues. The germline V gene encodes CDR1 SGHTA and CDR2 FQGNSA. CDR3 sequence reads: CASSLQENTEAFF. In nucleotides, the CDR3 is TGTGCCAGCAGCTTGCAGGAGAACACTGAAGCTTTCTTT.

The table lists this clone with a count of one. The rearrangement uses TRBV19 and TRBJ2-5; 9 bases match TRBD1. CDR3 length: 13 residues. In germline, CDR1 is LNHDA, CDR2 SQIVND (reference sequence). Trimming at V came to 9 bases and at J to 1 base, leaving 3 bases not matched to a gene. This chain's CDR3 is CASGTGIQETQYF. The CDR3 DNA reads as TGTGCCAGCGGGACAGGGATCCAAGAGACCCAGTACTTC.

V gene TRBV14 combines with J gene TRBJ1-6; D is undetermined. V gave up 0 bases and J gave up 6 bases, with 6 bases separating them. The CDR3 runs 14 residues. CDR1 and CDR2 (germline): SGHDN, FVKESK. The CDR3 reads CASSQEVPNSPLHF. CDR3 nucleotide sequence: TGTGCCAGCAGCCAAGAGGTCCCTAATTCACCCCTCCACTTT.

The chain joins TRBV5-6 to TRBJ2-4; 8 bases map to TRBD1. Per germline, CDR1 SGHDT and CDR2 YYEEEE. This CDR3 has 15 amino acids. The J segment lost 6 bases and the V segment lost 4 bases, leaving 9 bases of the junction unmatched. The CDR3 bases are TGTGCCAGCAGCCTAAGGACAGGGTTCGGAAACATTCAGTACTTC. This gives the protein CASSLRTGFGNIQYF.

The V call is TRBV2, the J call TRBJ1-2; D ambiguous. V was shortened by 3 bases and J by 5 bases, with 7 bases between the two germline ends. The germline gives CDR1 SNHLY, CDR2 FYNNEI. The CDR3 is 12 amino acids. The CDR3 nucleotides read TGTGCCAGCAGTGAGACGGGGTATGGCTACACCTTC. It encodes CASSETGYGYTF.

The rearrangement uses TRBV29-1 and TRBJ2-5; 9 nucleotides align to TRBD1. Per germline, CDR1 SQVTM and CDR2 ANQGSEA. The CDR3 is 13 residues long. Trimming removed 6 bases from V and 4 bases from J; junction bases left unmatched: 6. Here the CDR3 DNA reads TGCAGCGTAGGGACAGGGATCTCAGAGACCCAGTACTTC. Translated: CSVGTGISETQYF.

The chain combines TRBV9 with TRBJ2-7; D is perhaps TRBD1 (6 bases). The CDR3 length is 16 residues. V gave up 1 base and J gave up 0 bases, with 14 bases separating them. Germline values: CDR1 SGDLS, CDR2 YYNGEE. CDR3 loop: CASSVSSDSSSYEQYF. CDR3 in DNA: TGTGCCAGCAGCGTATCCTCGGACAGTAGCTCCTACGAGCAGTACTTC.

The chain's CDR3 is CASSPGTGLNSPLHF. The CDR3 DNA reads TGTGCCAGCAGCCCCGGAACGGGGCTAAATTCACCCCTCCACTTT. The chain employs TRBV11-2 and TRBJ1-6; a possible D gene is TRBD1 (5 bases). The germline gives CDR1 SGHAT, CDR2 FQNNGV. Trimming took off 5 bases at V and 7 bases at J, with 15 bases between the two ends. The CDR3 consists of 15 residues.